This record concerns one T cell receptor beta chain sequence. Its antigen is as yet unknown. The data derive from a study of cytomegalovirus exposure and HLA in healthy donors. The donors were part of the validation cohort of 95 to 150 subjects. That cohort was separate from the first cohort, which comprised about 730 subjects. Study-level findings and limits: Most TCR sequences were seen very rarely across donors, but some public TCRs occurred in many.

The V and J ends lost 7 bases and 5 bases respectively, with 18 bases between them. CDR1 and CDR2 from the germline V gene are LNHDA and SQIVND (reference sequence). CDR3 length: 15 amino acids. Assay used: immunoSEQ multiplex PCR; TCRdb lists only in-frame clones, some missing. The sample holds about 330,000 clones; 75% to 90% are singletons and the top ten take about 0.8%. The chain links TRBV19 to TRBJ2-1, with a weak D call TRBD1 (6 bases). The receptor's source is a woman aged 18-29 years in good health and CMV-seronegative. Sequenced input: PBMCs. For the CDR3, the DNA is TGTGCCAGTAATCCGGGACACAAGAATCACAATGAGCAGTTCTTC. This encodes CASNPGHKNHNEQFF.